These 28 T cell receptor beta chains share one sample of origin, sequenced in a study of T cell responses to AZD1222 COVID-19 vaccine. TCRdb's table, derived via immunoSEQ multiplex PCR, lists solely in-frame clones and lacks some. This table holds 100,000 to 150,000 clones, approximately 88% found once. The sample was peripheral blood, taken on day 0 of AZD1222 vaccination. The receptors stem from an adult in good health.

This sequence joins TRBV18 and TRBJ1-5; 7 nucleotides align to TRBD1. The length of the CDR3 is 16 residues. Germline loops: CDR1 KGHSH, CDR2 LQKENI. The V gene end was trimmed by 0 bases and the J gene end by 3 bases; junction bases not matched to a gene: 5. CDR3 protein: CASSPPSQGTNQPQHF. CDR3 coding DNA: TGTGCCAGCTCACCACCATCACAGGGGACCAATCAGCCCCAGCATTTT.

This clone was seen just once. The rearrangement links TRBV7-9 to TRBJ1-1, with 7 bases identical to TRBD1. CDR3 length: 15 residues. Germline values: CDR1 SEHNR, CDR2 FQNEAQ (reference sequence). Trimming cost V 2 bases and J 5 bases; bases outside gene matches: 8. CDR3 sequence (DNA): TGTGCCAGCAGCTTACAAGGACAGGCGAGTACTGAAGCTTTCTTT. It is translated as CASSLQGQASTEAFF.

V is TRBV29-1 and J is TRBJ1-1; possibly TRBD1 for D (6 bases). Trimming cost V 7 bases and J 6 bases, with 21 bases left between them. The CDR3 extends over 14 amino acids. Germline V CDR1 and CDR2: SQVTM, ANQGSEA. The CDR3 here is CSAQFGGHAAEAFF. The CDR3 nucleotides are TGCAGCGCCCAGTTTGGGGGCCACGCGGCTGAAGCTTTCTTT.

The chain is built from TRBV5-4 and TRBJ2-3, with a tentative D call TRBD1 (6 bases). V lost 4 bases, J lost 2 bases, and 11 bases lay in between. Germline CDR1 reads SGHNT; CDR2 reads YYREEE (reference sequence). The CDR3 is made up of 14 amino acids. DNA for the CDR3: TGTGCCAGCAGCGCCGACAGGACCACAGATACGCAGTATTTT. Protein sequence: CASSADRTTDTQYF.

The genes are TRBV2 and TRBJ1-1; D may be TRBD1 (5 bases). Germline V gives CDR1 SNHLY, CDR2 FYNNEI. The CDR3 runs 13 residues. V lost 6 bases and J 5 bases, leaving 13 bases between the germline ends. The CDR3, as DNA: TGTGCCAGCAGGGTTGGGGGAAGGACTGAAGCTTTCTTT. Translating it yields CASRVGGRTEAFF.

V and J are TRBV6-2 or TRBV6-3 and TRBJ1-2, with 10 bases matching TRBD1. Looked up from germline, CDR1 is MNHEY and CDR2 is SVGEGT. V shed 0 bases and J 8 bases; nucleotides not matched to a gene: 6. The CDR3 extends over 15 amino acids. This CDR3 reads CASSYSTGGAEGYTF. The CDR3, as DNA: TGTGCCAGCAGTTACTCGACAGGGGGCGCGGAAGGCTACACCTTC.

The chain is built from TRBV14 and TRBJ2-1; 12 nucleotides match TRBD2. The length of the CDR3 is 15 residues. Germline assignment: CDR1 SGHDN and CDR2 FVKESK. Trimming took 2 bases from V and 9 from J; bases not matched to a gene: 5. The CDR3, as DNA: TGTGCCAGCAGCCAAACGACTAGCGGGGGAATTGAGCAGTTCTTC. As protein: CASSQTTSGGIEQFF.

The J gene is TRBJ2-3, the V gene TRBV13; TRBD2 aligns across 11 bases. Trimming took 3 bases from V and 0 from J; bases not matched to a gene: 8. Germline assignment: CDR1 PRHDT and CDR2 FYEKMQ (reference sequence). The CDR3 runs to 18 residues. Written as DNA, the CDR3 is TGTGCCAGCAGCTTCATGGGACTAGCGGTAACTAGCACAGATACGCAGTATTTT. This encodes CASSFMGLAVTSTDTQYF.

V and J are TRBV18 and TRBJ1-2; D is ambiguous. Trimming removed 3 bases from V and 1 base from J, with 12 bases in between. The germline V gene has CDR1 KGHSH and CDR2 LQKENI. The CDR3 contains 15 residues. The CDR3 protein is CASSPSTPNNYGYTF. The CDR3 DNA reads as TGTGCCAGCTCACCGTCGACACCGAATAACTATGGCTACACCTTC.

The chain combines TRBV7-9 with TRBJ1-5, with D unclear. Germline CDR1 reads SEHNR; CDR2 reads FQNEAQ (reference sequence). The CDR3 covers 15 residues. Trimming shortened V by 1 base and J by 0 bases, and 7 bases separated the two germline ends. CDR3 amino acids: CASSLGTVSNQPQHF. In nucleotides, the CDR3 is TGTGCCAGCAGCTTAGGAACGGTTAGCAATCAGCCCCAGCATTTT. The complete variable domain, with remaining parts taken from reference TRBV7-9 and TRBJ1-5, reads DTGVSQNPRHKITKRGQNVTFRCDPISEHNRLYWYRQTLGQGPEFLTYFQNEAQLEKSRLLSDRFSAERPKGSFSTLEIQRTEQGDSAMYLCASSLGTVSNQPQHFGDGTRLSIL.

The chain links TRBV5-1 to TRBJ2-3; D possibly uses TRBD1 or TRBD2 (5 bases each). Looked up from germline, CDR1 is SGHRS and CDR2 is YFSETQ. This CDR3 contains 16 residues. Deletions cut 5 bases from V and 2 bases from J, with 18 bases between. DNA for the CDR3: TGCGCCAGCAGTTTTTCGCCGGGACGCACCACAGATACGCAGTATTTT. Amino acid sequence: CASSFSPGRTTDTQYF.

CDR3 protein: CASSLGTSGYADTQYF. The CDR3 coding sequence is TGTGCCAGCAGCTTAGGGACTAGCGGGTATGCAGATACGCAGTATTTT. This chain links TRBV7-6 with TRBJ2-3, with 11 bases that match TRBD2. The CDR3 consists of 16 residues. Germline CDR1 SGHVS, CDR2 FNYEAQ. With 1 base clipped from V and 4 bases from J, the junction kept 4 bases outside the gene matches.

The rearrangement uses TRBV24-1 and TRBJ1-5; D possibly corresponds to TRBD1 (5 bases). Trimming shortened V by 5 bases and J by 9 bases, and 22 bases separated the two germline ends. Germline CDR1 and CDR2: KGHDR and SFDVKD. The CDR3 has 16 residues. The DNA for the CDR3 is TGTGCCACCAGTGTTTCCAGGGAGGTACAAAGTCGGCCCCAGCATTTT. It encodes CATSVSREVQSRPQHF.

The rearrangement joins TRBV4-1 to TRBJ1-4; D is uncertain. This CDR3 spans 15 amino acids. Germline V gene data show CDR1 as MGHRA and CDR2 as YSYEKL. Trimming removed 0 bases at V and 8 bases at J, with 13 bases between. The chain's CDR3 is CASSQDNQRVEKLFF. CDR3 nucleotides: TGCGCCAGCAGCCAAGATAACCAACGGGTGGAAAAACTGTTTTTT.

The chain employs TRBV7-9 and TRBJ2-1; D gene ambiguous. The CDR3 is made up of 14 amino acids. Germline V CDR1 and CDR2: SEHNR, FQNEAQ (reference sequence). Deletions cut 5 bases from V and 1 base from J, with 9 bases between. The CDR3 here is CASSPDISYNEQFF. For the CDR3, the DNA is TGTGCCAGCAGCCCAGACATATCCTACAATGAGCAGTTCTTC.

The V gene is TRBV7-3, the J gene TRBJ2-1; the match to TRBD2 covers 9 bases. The germline gives CDR1 SGHTA, CDR2 FQGTGA. There are 13 residues in the CDR3. The V gene end was trimmed by 8 bases and the J gene end by 9 bases; junction bases not matched to a gene: 8. The CDR3 nucleotides are TGTGCCAGCGGAGGTAGCGGGGGAGGTGAGCAGTTCTTC. Encoded protein: CASGGSGGGEQFF.

This chain joins TRBV27 and TRBJ1-1; possibly TRBD1 for D (5 bases). Germline CDR1 MNHEY, CDR2 SMNVEV (reference sequence). The CDR3 consists of 18 residues. Deletions cut 0 bases from V and 0 bases from J, with 17 bases between. This chain's CDR3 is CASSLSIGAWGLNTEAFF. Here the CDR3 DNA reads TGTGCCAGCAGTTTATCGATTGGGGCGTGGGGACTGAACACTGAAGCTTTCTTT.

V is TRBV7-8 and J is TRBJ2-3; the match to TRBD1 covers 8 bases. The CDR3 spans 16 residues. Germline V gene sequence: CDR1 SGHVS, CDR2 FQNEAQ. V gave up 1 base and J gave up 2 bases; unmatched junction bases: 5. The CDR3 coding sequence is TGTGCCAGCAGCTTAGAGGCCAGGGGGCCCACAGATACGCAGTATTTT. Protein sequence: CASSLEARGPTDTQYF.

V gene TRBV12-3 or TRBV12-4 combines with J gene TRBJ2-7; no clear D gene. Trimming cost V 5 bases and J 3 bases, with 5 bases left between them. This CDR3 region has 11 residues. CDR3 sequence: CASSPLYEQYF. The DNA of the CDR3 is TGTGCCAGCAGTCCGCTCTACGAGCAGTACTTC.

The rearrangement uses TRBV6-5 and TRBJ2-1, with D uncertain. Trimming took 0 bases from V and 12 from J, leaving 15 bases between them. The V gene's germline CDR1 is MNHEY and CDR2 SVGAGI. The CDR3 runs 14 residues. The CDR3 here is CASSYSLGRFGQFF. Here the CDR3 DNA reads TGTGCCAGCAGTTACTCTCTCGGCCGGTTTGGGCAGTTCTTC.

The chain uses TRBV4-1 and TRBJ2-1, with 11 bases that match TRBD2. CDR1 and CDR2 from the germline V gene are MGHRA and YSYEKL. This CDR3 region has 14 residues. V shed 1 base and J 10 bases; nucleotides not matched to a gene: 3. CDR3: CASSQGLAGTEQFF. DNA for the CDR3: TGCGCCAGCAGCCAAGGACTAGCGGGGACCGAGCAGTTCTTC.

This clone occurred once. The rearrangement uses TRBV7-9 and TRBJ2-2, with D possibly called TRBD1 or TRBD2 (6 bases each). Trimming stripped 1 base from V and 4 bases from J, with 10 bases between. The CDR3 contains 15 residues. Germline assignment: CDR1 SEHNR and CDR2 FQNEAQ (reference sequence). For the CDR3, the DNA is TGTGCCAGCAGCTTAGAGGGGGGAAGCACCGGGGAGCTGTTTTTT. Amino acids: CASSLEGGSTGELFF.

This chain connects TRBV5-6 to TRBJ2-2, with D perhaps TRBD2 (5 bases). The CDR3 extends over 15 amino acids. CDR1 and CDR2 from the germline V gene are SGHDT and YYEEEE. Deletions cut 2 bases from V and 7 bases from J, with 15 bases between. CDR3 in amino acids: CASSFGVELVGELFF. The CDR3 DNA reads TGTGCCAGCAGCTTCGGGGTAGAATTGGTCGGGGAGCTGTTTTTT. Complete variable domain (other parts from reference TRBV5-6 and TRBJ2-2): DAGVTQSPTHLIKTRGQQVTLRCSPKSGHDTVSWYQQALGQGPQFIFQYYEEEERQRGNFPDRFSGHQFPNYSSELNVNALLLGDSALYLCASSFGVELVGELFFGEGSRLTVL.

This chain uses TRBV4-3 with TRBJ2-1; TRBD2 matches 8 bases. The trim removed 0 bases at V and 6 bases at J, leaving 7 bases unmatched. The CDR3 runs 16 residues. Germline V lookup: CDR1 LGHNA, CDR2 YSLEER. CDR3 bases: TGCGCCAGCAGCCAAGATTATGGACTAGCCAGCAATGAGCAGTTCTTC. Its protein product is CASSQDYGLASNEQFF.

The chain links TRBV19 to TRBJ1-3; 7 bases agree with TRBD1. The CDR3 covers 15 residues. Trimming at V came to 5 bases and at J to 2 bases, leaving 6 bases not matched to a gene. Germline V gene sequence: CDR1 LNHDA, CDR2 SQIVND (reference sequence). This CDR3 is CASSVTGTAGNTIYF. CDR3 nucleotides: TGTGCCAGTAGTGTCACCGGGACAGCTGGAAACACCATATATTTT.

This clone was detected only once. The chain employs TRBV6-6 and TRBJ2-7, with D possibly TRBD1 on 5 matching bases. This CDR3 comprises 14 residues. With 6 bases removed from V and 2 bases from J, the gap between germline ends came to 14 bases. Germline V gene lookup returns CDR1 MNHNY and CDR2 SVGAGI (reference sequence). CDR3 in DNA: TGTGCCAGCAGAACCGACAGACGCACCTACGAGCAGTACTTC. Translating it yields CASRTDRRTYEQYF.

The chain recombines TRBV18 with TRBJ1-6; 8 bases fit TRBD1. The CDR3 loop spans 18 amino acids. The V gene end was trimmed by 2 bases and the J gene end by 0 bases; junction bases not matched to a gene: 6. CDR1 KGHSH and CDR2 LQKENI come from the germline V gene. CDR3 region: CASSPRFTGGSYNSPLHF. Written as DNA, the CDR3 is TGTGCCAGCTCACCAAGGTTTACAGGGGGCTCCTATAATTCACCCCTCCACTTT.

The chain carries TRBV18 and TRBJ2-3, with 11 bases lining up with TRBD1. CDR3 length: 15 amino acids. CDR1 and CDR2 from the germline V gene are KGHSH and LQKENI. J lost 3 bases, V lost 5 bases, and 4 bases had no gene match. The CDR3 region is CASSAGTGGTDTQYF. In DNA, the CDR3 is TGTGCCAGCTCAGCCGGGACAGGGGGGACAGATACGCAGTATTTT.